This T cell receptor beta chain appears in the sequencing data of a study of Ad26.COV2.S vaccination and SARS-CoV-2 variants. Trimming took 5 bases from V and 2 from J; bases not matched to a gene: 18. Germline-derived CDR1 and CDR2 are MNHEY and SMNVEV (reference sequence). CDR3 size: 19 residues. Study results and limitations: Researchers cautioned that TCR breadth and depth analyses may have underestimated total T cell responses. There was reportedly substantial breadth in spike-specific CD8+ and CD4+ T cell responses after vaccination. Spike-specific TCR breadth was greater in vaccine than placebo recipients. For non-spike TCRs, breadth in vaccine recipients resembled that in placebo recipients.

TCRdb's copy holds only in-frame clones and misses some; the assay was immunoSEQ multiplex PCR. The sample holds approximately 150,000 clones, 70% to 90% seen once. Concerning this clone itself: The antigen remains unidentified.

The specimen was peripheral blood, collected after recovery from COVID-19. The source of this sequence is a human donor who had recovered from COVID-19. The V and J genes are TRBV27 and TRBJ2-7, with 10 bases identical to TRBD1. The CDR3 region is CASSPTGGGEAGSTYEQYF. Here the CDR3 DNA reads TGTGCCAGCAGTCCGACAGGGGGCGGGGAAGCGGGTTCTACCTACGAGCAGTACTTC.